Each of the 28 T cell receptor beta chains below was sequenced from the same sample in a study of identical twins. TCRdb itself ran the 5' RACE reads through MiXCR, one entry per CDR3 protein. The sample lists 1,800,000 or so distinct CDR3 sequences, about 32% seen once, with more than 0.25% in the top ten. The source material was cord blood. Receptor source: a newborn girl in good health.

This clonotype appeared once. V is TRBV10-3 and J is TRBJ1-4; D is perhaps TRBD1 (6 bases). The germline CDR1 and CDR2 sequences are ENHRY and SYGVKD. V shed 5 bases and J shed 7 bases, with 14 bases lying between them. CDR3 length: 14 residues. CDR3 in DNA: TGTGCCATCAGTCCCACAGGGAGGAGTGAAAAACTGTTTTTT. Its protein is CAISPTGRSEKLFF.

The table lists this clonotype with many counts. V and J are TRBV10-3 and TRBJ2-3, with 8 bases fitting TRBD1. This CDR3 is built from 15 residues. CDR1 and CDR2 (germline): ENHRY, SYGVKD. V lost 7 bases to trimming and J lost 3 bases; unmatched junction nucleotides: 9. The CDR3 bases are TGTGCCATCACCCGGACAGGGAGTAGGACAGATACGCAGTATTTT. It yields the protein CAITRTGSRTDTQYF.

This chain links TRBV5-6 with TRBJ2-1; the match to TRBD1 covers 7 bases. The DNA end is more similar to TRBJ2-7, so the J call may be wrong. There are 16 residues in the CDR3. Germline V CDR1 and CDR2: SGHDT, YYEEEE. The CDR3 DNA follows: TGTGCCAGCAGCTGGACCCAGGGGGACCCCTACAATGAGCAGTACTTC. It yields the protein CASSWTQGDPYNEQYF.

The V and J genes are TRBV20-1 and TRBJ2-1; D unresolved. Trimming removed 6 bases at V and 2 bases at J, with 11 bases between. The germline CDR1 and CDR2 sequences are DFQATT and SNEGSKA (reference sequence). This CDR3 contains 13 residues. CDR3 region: CSAIGPAYNEQFF. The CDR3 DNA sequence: TGCAGTGCCATAGGACCGGCCTACAATGAGCAGTTCTTC.

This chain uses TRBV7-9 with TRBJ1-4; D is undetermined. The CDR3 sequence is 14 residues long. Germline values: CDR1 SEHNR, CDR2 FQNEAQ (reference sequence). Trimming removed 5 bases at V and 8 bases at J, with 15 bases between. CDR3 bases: TGTGCCAGCAGCCCGGACCTCGATCGGGAAAAACTGTTTTTT. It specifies CASSPDLDREKLFF. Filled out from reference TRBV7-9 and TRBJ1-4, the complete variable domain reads DTGVSQNPRHKITKRGQNVTFRCDPISEHNRLYWYRQTLGQGPEFLTYFQNEAQLEKSRLLSDRFSAERPKGSFSTLEIQRTEQGDSAMYLCASSPDLDREKLFFGSGTQLSVL.

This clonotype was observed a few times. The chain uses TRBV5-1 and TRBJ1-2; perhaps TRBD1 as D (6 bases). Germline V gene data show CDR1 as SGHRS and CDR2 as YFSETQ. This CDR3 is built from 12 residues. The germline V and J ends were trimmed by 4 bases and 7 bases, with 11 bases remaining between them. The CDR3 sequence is CASSALRGGYTF. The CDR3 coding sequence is TGCGCCAGCAGCGCGCTCAGGGGTGGCTACACCTTC.

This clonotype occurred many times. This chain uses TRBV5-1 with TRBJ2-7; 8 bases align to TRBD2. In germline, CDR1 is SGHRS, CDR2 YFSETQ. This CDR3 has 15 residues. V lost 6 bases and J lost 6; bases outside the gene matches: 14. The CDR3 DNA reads TGCGCCAGCAACCTCCGGGGACTAGAATTTTCCGAGCAGTACTTC. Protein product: CASNLRGLEFSEQYF.

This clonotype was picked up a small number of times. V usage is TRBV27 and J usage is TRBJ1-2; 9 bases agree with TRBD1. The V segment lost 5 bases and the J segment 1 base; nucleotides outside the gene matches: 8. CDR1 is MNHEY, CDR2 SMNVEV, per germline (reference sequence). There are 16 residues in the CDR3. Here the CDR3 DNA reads TGTGCCAGCAGTCCCTTTGGGACAGGGAGTAACTATGGCTACACCTTC. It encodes CASSPFGTGSNYGYTF.

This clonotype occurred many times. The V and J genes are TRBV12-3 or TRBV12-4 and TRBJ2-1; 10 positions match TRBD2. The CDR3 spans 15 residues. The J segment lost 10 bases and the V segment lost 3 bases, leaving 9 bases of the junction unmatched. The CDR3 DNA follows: TGTGCCAGCAGTTTGGTTCTAGCGGGAGACGTGGAGCAGTTCTTC. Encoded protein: CASSLVLAGDVEQFF.

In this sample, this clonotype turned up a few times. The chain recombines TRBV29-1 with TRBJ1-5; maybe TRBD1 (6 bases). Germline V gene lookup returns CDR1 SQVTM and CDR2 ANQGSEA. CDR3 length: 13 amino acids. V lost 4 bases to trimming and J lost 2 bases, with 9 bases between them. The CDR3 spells CSVGGPGNQPQHF. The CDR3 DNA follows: TGCAGCGTTGGGGGGCCAGGCAATCAGCCCCAGCATTTT.

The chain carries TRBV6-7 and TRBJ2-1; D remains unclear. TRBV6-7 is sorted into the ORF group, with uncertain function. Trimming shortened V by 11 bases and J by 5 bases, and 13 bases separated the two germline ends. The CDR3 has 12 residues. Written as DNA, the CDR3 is TGTGCCGTGGGCGGCCAAAACAATGAGCAGTTCTTC. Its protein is CAVGGQNNEQFF.

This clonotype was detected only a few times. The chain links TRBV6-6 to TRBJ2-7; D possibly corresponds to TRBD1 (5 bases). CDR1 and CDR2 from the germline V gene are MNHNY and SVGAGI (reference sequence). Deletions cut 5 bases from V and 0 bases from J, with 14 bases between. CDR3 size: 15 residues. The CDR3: CASSPPDTPSYEQYF. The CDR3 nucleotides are TGTGCCAGCAGTCCCCCGGACACCCCCTCCTACGAGCAGTACTTC.

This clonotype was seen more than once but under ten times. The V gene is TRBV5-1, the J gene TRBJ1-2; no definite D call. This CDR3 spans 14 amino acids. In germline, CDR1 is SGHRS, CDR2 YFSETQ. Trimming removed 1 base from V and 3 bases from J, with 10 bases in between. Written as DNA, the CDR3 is TGCGCCAGCAGCTTGTCGGGTGTGGACTATGGCTACACCTTC. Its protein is CASSLSGVDYGYTF.

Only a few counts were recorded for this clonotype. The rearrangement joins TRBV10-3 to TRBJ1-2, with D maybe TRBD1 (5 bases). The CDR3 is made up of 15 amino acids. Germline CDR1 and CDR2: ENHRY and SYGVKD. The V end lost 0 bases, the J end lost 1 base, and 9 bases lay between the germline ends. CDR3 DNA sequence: TGTGCCATCAGTGAGTCGGGGGGTCTTAACTATGGCTACACCTTC. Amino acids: CAISESGGLNYGYTF.

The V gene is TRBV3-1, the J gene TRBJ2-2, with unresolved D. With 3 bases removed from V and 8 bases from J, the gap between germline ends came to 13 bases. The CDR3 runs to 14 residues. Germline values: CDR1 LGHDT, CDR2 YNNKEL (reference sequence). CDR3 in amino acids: CASSHGLASGELFF. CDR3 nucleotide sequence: TGTGCCAGCAGCCATGGATTGGCATCGGGGGAGCTGTTTTTT.

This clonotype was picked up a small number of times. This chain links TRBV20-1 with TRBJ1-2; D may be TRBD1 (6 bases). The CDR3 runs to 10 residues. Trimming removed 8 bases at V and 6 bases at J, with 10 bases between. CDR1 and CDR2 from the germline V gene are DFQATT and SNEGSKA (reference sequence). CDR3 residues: CSSGEDGYTF. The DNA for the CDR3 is TGCAGTTCAGGGGAAGATGGCTACACCTTC.

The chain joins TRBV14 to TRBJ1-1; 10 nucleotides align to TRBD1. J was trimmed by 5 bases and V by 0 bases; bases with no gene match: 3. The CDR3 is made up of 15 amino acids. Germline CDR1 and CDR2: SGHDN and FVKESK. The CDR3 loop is CASSQETGGTTEAFF. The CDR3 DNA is TGTGCCAGCAGCCAAGAGACAGGGGGCACGACTGAAGCTTTCTTT.

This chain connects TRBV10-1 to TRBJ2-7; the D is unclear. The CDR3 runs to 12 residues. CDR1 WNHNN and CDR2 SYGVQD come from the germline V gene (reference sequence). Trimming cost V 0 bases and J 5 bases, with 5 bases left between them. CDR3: CASSESGDEQYF. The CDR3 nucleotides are TGCGCCAGCAGTGAGTCGGGTGACGAGCAGTACTTC.

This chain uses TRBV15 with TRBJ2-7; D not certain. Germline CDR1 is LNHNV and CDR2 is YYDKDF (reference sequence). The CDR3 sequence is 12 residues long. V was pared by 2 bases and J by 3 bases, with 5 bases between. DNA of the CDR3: TGTGCCACCAGCAGATCCGGCTACGAGCAGTACTTC. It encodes CATSRSGYEQYF. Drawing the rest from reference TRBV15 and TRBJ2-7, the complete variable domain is DAMVIQNPRYQVTQFGKPVTLSCSQTLNHNVMYWYQQKSSQAPKLLFHYYDKDFNNEADTPDNFQSRRPNTSFCFLDIRSPGLGDTAMYLCATSRSGYEQYFGPGTRLTVT.

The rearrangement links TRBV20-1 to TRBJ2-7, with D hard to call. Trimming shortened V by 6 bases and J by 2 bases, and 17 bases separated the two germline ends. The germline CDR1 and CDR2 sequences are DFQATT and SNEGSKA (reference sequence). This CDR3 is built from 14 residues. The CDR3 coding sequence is TGCAGTGCCCCCCCTAAGGGTCGGCCCTACGAGCAGTACTTC. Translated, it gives CSAPPKGRPYEQYF.

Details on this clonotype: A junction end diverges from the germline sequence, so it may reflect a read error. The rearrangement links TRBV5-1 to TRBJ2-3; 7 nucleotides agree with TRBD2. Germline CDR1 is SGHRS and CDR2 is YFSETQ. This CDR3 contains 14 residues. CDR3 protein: CASSLASGTDTRYF. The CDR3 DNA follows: TGCGCCAGCAGCTTGGCTAGCGGCACAGATACGCGGTATTTT.

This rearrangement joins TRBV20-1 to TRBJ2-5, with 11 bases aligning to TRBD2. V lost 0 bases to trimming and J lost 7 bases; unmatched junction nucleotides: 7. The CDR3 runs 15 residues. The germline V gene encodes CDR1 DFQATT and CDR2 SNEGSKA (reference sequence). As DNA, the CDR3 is TGCAGTGCTAGAGATGTAGCGGGAGGGCCTGCGACCCAGTACTTC. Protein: CSARDVAGGPATQYF.

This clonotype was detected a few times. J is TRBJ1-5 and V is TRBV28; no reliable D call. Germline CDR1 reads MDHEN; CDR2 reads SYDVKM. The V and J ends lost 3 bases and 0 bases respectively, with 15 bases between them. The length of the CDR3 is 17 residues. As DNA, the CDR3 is TGTGCCAGCAGTTTCGCCAGGAGATTATATAGCAATCAGCCCCAGCATTTT. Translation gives CASSFARRLYSNQPQHF. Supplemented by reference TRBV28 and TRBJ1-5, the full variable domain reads DVKVTQSSRYLVKRTGEKVFLECVQDMDHENMFWYRQDPGLGLRLIYFSYDVKMKEKGDIPEGYSVSREKKERFSLILESASTNQTSMYLCASSFARRLYSNQPQHFGDGTRLSIL.

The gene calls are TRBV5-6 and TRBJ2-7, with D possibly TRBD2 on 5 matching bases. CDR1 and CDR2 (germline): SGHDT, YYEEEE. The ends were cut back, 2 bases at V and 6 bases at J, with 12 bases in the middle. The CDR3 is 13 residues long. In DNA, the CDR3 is TGTGCCAGCAGCTTTAGCTTGGCGGGCGAGCAGTACTTC. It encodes CASSFSLAGEQYF.

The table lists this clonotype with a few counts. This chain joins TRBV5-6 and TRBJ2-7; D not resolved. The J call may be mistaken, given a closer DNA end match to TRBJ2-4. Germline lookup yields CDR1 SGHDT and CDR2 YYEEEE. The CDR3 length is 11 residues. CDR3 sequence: CASSHASIQYF. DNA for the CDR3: TGTGCCAGCAGCCACGCCAGCATTCAGTACTTC.

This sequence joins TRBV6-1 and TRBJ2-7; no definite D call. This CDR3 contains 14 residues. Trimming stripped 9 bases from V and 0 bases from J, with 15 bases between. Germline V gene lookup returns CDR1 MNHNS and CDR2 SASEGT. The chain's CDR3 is CASNLPRSSYEQYF. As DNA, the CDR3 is TGTGCCAGTAACTTGCCGAGGAGCTCCTACGAGCAGTACTTC.

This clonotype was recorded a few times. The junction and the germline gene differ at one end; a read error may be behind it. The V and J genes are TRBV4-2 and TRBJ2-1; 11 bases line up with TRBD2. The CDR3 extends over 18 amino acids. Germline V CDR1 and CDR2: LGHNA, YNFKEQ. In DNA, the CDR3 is TGTGCCAGAAGCCAAGAACTAGCGGGAGCCAGCTCCTACAATGAGCAGTTCTTC. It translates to CARSQELAGASSYNEQFF.

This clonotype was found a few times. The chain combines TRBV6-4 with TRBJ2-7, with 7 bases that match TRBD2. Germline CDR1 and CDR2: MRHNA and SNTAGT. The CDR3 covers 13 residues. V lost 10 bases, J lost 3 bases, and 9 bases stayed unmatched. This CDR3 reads CAKTRGVNYEQYF. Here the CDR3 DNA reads TGTGCCAAAACCCGGGGGGTGAACTACGAGCAGTACTTC.